The clone carrying this TCR beta chain was seen more than once but under ten times. These data are taken from a study of Graves' ophthalmopathy and Graves' hyperthyroidism. V shed 0 bases and J shed 9 bases, with 11 bases lying between them. The CDR3 covers 12 residues. From germline, CDR1 is DFQATT and CDR2 SNEGSKA (reference sequence). Amplification from RNA transcripts yielded the TCR beta CDR3 regions. HTBI-primed RT-PCR formed the first round, and a multiplex PCR formed the second. One entry per CDR3 protein results from TCRdb running MiXCR on the multiplex PCR reads. This table has hundreds of thousands of distinct CDR3 sequences, over 20% appearing once. Among the hyperthyroidism patients, all were newly diagnosed, aged 18 to 65, with under 2 months' duration.

Sequences were obtained from peripheral blood. The clonotype comes from a woman aged 18-29 years with stable Graves' hyperthyroidism. Some clones in this sample may be carry-over from other donors' samples. The chain employs TRBV20-1 and TRBJ1-1, with D maybe TRBD1 (6 bases). The CDR3 nucleotides read TGCAGTGCTAGAGATCATGGGGGGCAAGCTTTCTTT. This sequence encodes CSARDHGGQAFF.